This T cell receptor beta chain was sequenced for a study of cytomegalovirus exposure and HLA in healthy donors. Study-wide background: The study placed less than 90% of its roughly 430 genotyped donors in the Caucasian-associated ancestry cluster. Findings and limits, study-wide: 150 to 200 TCR beta chains were listed as cytomegalovirus-associated.

Between the trimmed V and J ends, which lost 4 bases and 9 bases, there was a span of 11 bases. The CDR3 runs to 12 residues. CDR1 SGHNT and CDR2 YYREEE come from the germline V gene (reference sequence). As for this clone: Its antigen is unknown.

The PCR employed 60 Vbeta primers together with 13 Jbeta primers. TCRdb's table, derived via immunoSEQ multiplex PCR, lists solely in-frame clones and lacks some. The table shows around 130,000 clones, with roughly 82% occurring only once. J is TRBJ2-1 and V is TRBV5-4; D remains ambiguous. The TCR comes from a woman aged 40 to 49 in good health and CMV-seropositive. Specimen: PBMCs. The CDR3 region is CASSTPTGEQFF. The CDR3 DNA is TGTGCCAGCAGCACTCCGACTGGTGAGCAGTTCTTC. Looking up the rest from reference TRBV5-4 and TRBJ2-1 gives the full variable domain: ETGVTQSPTHLIKTRGQQVTLRCSSQSGHNTVSWYQQALGQGPQFIFQYYREEENGRGNFPPRFSGLQFPNYSSELNVNALELDDSALYLCASSTPTGEQFFGPGTRLTVL.